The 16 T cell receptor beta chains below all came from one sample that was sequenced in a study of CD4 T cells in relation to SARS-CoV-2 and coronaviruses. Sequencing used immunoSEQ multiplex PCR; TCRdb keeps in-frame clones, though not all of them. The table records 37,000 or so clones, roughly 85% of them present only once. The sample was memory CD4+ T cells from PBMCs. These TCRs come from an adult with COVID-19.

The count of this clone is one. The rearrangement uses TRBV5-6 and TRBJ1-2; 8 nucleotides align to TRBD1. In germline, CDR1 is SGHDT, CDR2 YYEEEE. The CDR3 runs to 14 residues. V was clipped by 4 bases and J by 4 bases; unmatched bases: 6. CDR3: CASSQNQGAYGYTF. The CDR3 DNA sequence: TGTGCCAGCAGCCAAAACCAGGGGGCCTATGGCTACACCTTC.

CDR3 DNA: TGTGCCAGCAGTGAAAGGGGACAGGTAAGATCCTACGAGCAGTACTTC. Its translation is CASSERGQVRSYEQYF. This sequence joins TRBV6-1 and TRBJ2-7; 8 positions match TRBD1. The CDR3 covers 16 residues. CDR1 MNHNS and CDR2 SASEGT come from the germline V gene. After removal of 2 bases from V and 1 base from J, the junction contained 7 bases not matched to a gene.

The CDR3 here is CASSSRGGTLSYEQYF. The CDR3 coding sequence is TGCGCCAGCAGCTCTAGGGGGGGGACACTCTCCTACGAGCAGTACTTC. This sequence joins TRBV5-1 and TRBJ2-7; tentative D call: TRBD2 (7 bases). The CDR3 is made up of 16 amino acids. V was shortened by 3 bases and J by 0 bases, with 16 bases between the two germline ends. Germline V gene data show CDR1 as SGHRS and CDR2 as YFSETQ.

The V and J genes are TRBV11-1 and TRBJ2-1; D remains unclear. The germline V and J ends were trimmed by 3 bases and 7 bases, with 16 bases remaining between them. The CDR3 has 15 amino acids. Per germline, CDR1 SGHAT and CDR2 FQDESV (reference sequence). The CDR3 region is CASSFTGRAINEQFF. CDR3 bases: TGTGCCAGCAGCTTTACCGGAAGAGCTATTAATGAGCAGTTCTTC.

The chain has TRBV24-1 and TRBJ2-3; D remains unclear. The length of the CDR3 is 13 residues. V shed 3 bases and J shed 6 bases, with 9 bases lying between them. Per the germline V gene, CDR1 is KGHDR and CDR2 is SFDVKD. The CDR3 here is CATSDLFEDTQYF. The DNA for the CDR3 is TGTGCCACCAGTGATCTCTTTGAGGATACGCAGTATTTT.

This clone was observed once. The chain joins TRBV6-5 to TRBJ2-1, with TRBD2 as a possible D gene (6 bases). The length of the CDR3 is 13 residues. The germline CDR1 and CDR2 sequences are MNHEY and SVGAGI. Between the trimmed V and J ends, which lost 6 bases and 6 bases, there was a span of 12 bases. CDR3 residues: CASSQRELNEQFF. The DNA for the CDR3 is TGTGCCAGCAGCCAACGGGAGCTCAATGAGCAGTTCTTC.

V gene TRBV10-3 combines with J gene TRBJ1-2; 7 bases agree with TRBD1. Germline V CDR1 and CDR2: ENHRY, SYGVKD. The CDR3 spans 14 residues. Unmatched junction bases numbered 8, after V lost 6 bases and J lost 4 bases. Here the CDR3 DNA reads TGTGCCATCAGGGGGACAGTCCCTTTCTATGGCTACACCTTC. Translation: CAIRGTVPFYGYTF.

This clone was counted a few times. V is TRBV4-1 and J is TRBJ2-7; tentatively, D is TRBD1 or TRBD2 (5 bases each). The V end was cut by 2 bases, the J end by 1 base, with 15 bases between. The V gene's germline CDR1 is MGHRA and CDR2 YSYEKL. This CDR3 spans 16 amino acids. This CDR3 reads CASSQWGSRESYEQYF. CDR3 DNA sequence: TGCGCCAGCAGCCAATGGGGGTCCAGGGAATCCTACGAGCAGTACTTC.

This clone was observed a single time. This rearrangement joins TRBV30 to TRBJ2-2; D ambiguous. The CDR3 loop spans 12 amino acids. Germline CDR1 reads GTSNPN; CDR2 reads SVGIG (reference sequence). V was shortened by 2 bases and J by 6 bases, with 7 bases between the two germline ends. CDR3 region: CAWSSASGELFF. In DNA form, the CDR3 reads TGTGCCTGGAGTTCAGCTTCCGGGGAGCTGTTTTTT.

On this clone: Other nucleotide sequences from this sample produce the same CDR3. The CDR3 protein is CASSGNRATGELFF. As DNA, the CDR3 is TGTGCCAGCAGTGGTAACAGGGCCACCGGGGAGCTGTTTTTT. J is TRBJ2-2 and V is TRBV2; a weak D match, TRBD1 (6 bases). The CDR3 length is 14 residues. The germline V and J ends were trimmed by 4 bases and 4 bases, with 10 bases remaining between them. The germline gives CDR1 SNHLY, CDR2 FYNNEI. Full variable domain (outside the CDR3, taken from reference TRBV2 and TRBJ2-2): EPEVTQTPSHQVTQMGQEVILRCVPISNHLYFYWYRQILGQKVEFLVSFYNNEISEKSEIFDDQFSVERPDGSNFTLKIRSTKLEDSAMYFCASSGNRATGELFFGEGSRLTVL.

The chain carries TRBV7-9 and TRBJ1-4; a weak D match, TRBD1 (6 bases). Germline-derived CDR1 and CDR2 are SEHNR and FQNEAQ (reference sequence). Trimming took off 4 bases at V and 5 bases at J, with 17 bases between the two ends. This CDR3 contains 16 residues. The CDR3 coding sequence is TGTGCCAGCAGCTCCCCACGGGGGCTATCGAATGAAAAACTGTTTTTT. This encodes CASSSPRGLSNEKLFF.

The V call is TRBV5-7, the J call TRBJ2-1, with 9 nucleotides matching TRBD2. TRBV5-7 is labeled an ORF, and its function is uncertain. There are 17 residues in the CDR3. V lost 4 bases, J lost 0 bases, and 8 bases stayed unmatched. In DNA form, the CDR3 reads TGTGCCAGCAGCCCGGGACTAGCCCCGAGCTCCTACAATGAGCAGTTCTTC. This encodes CASSPGLAPSSYNEQFF.

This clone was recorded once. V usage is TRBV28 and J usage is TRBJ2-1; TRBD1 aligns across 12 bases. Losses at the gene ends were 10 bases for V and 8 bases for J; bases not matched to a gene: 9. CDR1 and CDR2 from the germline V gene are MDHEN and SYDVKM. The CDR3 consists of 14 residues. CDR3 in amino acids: CATRGTGGRDEQFF. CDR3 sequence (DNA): TGTGCCACCCGGGGGACAGGGGGCAGGGATGAGCAGTTCTTC.

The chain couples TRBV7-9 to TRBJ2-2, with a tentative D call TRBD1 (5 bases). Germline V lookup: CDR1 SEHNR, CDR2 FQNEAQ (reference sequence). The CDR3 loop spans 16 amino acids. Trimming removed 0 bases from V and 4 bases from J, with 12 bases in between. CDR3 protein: CASSLAAGRSTGELFF. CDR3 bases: TGTGCCAGCAGCTTAGCGGCAGGGCGTTCCACCGGGGAGCTGTTTTTT. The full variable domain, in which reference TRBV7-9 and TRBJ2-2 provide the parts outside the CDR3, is DTGVSQNPRHKITKRGQNVTFRCDPISEHNRLYWYRQTLGQGPEFLTYFQNEAQLEKSRLLSDRFSAERPKGSFSTLEIQRTEQGDSAMYLCASSLAAGRSTGELFFGEGSRLTVL.

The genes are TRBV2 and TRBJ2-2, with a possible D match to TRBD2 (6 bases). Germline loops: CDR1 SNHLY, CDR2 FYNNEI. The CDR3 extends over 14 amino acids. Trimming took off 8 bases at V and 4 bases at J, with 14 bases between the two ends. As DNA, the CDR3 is TGTGCCAGCCTAGCGAGAGTTGGCACCGGGGAGCTGTTTTTT. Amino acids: CASLARVGTGELFF.

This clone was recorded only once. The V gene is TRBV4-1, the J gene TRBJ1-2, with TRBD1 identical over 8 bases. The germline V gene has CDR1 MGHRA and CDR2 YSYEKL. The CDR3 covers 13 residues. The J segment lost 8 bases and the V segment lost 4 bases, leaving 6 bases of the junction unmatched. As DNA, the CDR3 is TGCGCCAGCAGCCGCGGACAGGGACAAGGCTACACCTTC. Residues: CASSRGQGQGYTF.